These T cell receptor beta chains were read from a single sample in a study of cytomegalovirus exposure and HLA in healthy donors. TCRdb's table, derived via immunoSEQ multiplex PCR, lists solely in-frame clones and lacks some. The sample lists 200,000 or so clones; roughly 80% were seen once. Sequencing was carried out using PBMCs. The source of these receptors is a middle-aged woman in good health and CMV-seronegative. Both conserved end residues are part of each CDR3. The D gene is left open where the match is weak. Only part of the rows carry a size: once, few, many, or a class if the clone is expanded.

-,TRBJ1-5,-,TRBV7-9,14,TGTGCCAGCAGCCCGGGACTTAGCAATCAGCCCCAGCATTTT,CASSPGLSNQPQHF
TRBD2,TRBJ2-5,-,TRBV5-4,17,TGTGCCAGCAGCGTAGGGGACCTGGGACTAGCGGAAGAGACCCAGTACTTC,CASSVGDLGLAEETQYF
-,TRBJ1-2,-,TRBV7-8,15,TGTGCCAGCAGCTTAGCGCTCGGCCCGGGGGTTGGCTACACCTTC,CASSLALGPGVGYTF
-,TRBJ2-3,-,TRBV5-1,15,TGCGCCAGCAGTTCGCAGGGTAGGGGCACAGATACGCAGTATTTT,CASSSQGRGTDTQYF
TRBD2,TRBJ2-7,-,TRBV28,16,TGTGCCAGCAGTCTCGGACTAGCGGGAGGGTTTGGCGAGCAGTACTTC,CASSLGLAGGFGEQYF
TRBD1,TRBJ2-5,few,TRBV5-4,14,TGTGCCAGCAGTCCAACAGGGGTTCAAGAGACCCAGTACTTC,CASSPTGVQETQYF
TRBD2,TRBJ2-1,-,TRBV2,17,TGTGCCAGCAGGGCTCGACTAGGGAGGGTCCCCTACAATGAGCAGTTCTTC,CASRARLGRVPYNEQFF
-,TRBJ1-2,-,TRBV10-3,15,TGTGCCATCAGCGGGGGGACTGCCTTTGACTATGGCTACACCTTC,CAISGGTAFDYGYTF
-,TRBJ2-7,-,TRBV27,12,TGTGCCAGCAGATTTTTGAGGTACGAGCAGTACTTC,CASRFLRYEQYF
-,TRBJ1-5,-,TRBV10-3,15,TGTGCCAGCCGAATTAGCATCAATAGCAATCAGCCCCAGCATTTT,CASRISINSNQPQHF
-,TRBJ2-7,-,TRBV2,15,TGTGCCAGCAGAGGGAGCCGGGGTAGGAGCTACGAGCAGTACTTC,CASRGSRGRSYEQYF
-,TRBJ2-7,-,TRBV19,14,TGTGCCAGTAGGAGCCGGGACAACCGCTACGAGCAGTACTTC,CASRSRDNRYEQYF
TRBD2,TRBJ2-7,-,TRBV27,12,TGTGCCAGCAGGGGACTAGCGGGCGAGCAGTACTTC,CASRGLAGEQYF
TRBD1,TRBJ1-5,-,TRBV6-6,14,TGTGCCACAGACTGGACAGGGGGCAATCAGCCCCAGCATTTT,CATDWTGGNQPQHF
TRBD2,TRBJ2-7,-,TRBV9,16,TGTGCCAGCAGCGTCGGCGGTAGCGGGACCCTTTACGAGCAGTACTTC,CASSVGGSGTLYEQYF
TRBD1,TRBJ2-7,-,TRBV7-8,16,TGTGCCAGCAGCTTAGCTCGGACAGGGAAACTGAACGAGCAGTACTTC,CASSLARTGKLNEQYF
-,TRBJ1-1,-,TRBV7-3,13,TGTGCCAGCAGCTCTCAGACGGGCACTGAAGCTTTCTTT,CASSSQTGTEAFF